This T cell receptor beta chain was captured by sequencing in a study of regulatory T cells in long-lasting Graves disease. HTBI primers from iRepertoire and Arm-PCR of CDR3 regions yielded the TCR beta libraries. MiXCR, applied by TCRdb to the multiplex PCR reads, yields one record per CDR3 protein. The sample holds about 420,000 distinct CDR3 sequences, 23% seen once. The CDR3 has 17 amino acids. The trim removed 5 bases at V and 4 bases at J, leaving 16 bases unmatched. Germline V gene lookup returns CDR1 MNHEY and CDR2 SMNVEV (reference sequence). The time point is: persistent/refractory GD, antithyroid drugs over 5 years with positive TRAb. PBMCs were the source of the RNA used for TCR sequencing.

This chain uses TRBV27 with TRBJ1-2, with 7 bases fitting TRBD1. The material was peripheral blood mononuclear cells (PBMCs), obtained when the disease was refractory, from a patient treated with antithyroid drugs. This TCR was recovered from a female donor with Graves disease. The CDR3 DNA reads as TGTGCCAGCAGTCTAAGCAGGGGGGACGACAGTGGCTATGGCTACACCTTC. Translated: CASSLSRGDDSGYGYTF.